A single sample is the source of the 23 T cell receptor beta chains below, sequenced in a study of T cells in Graves' hyperthyroidism and ophthalmopathy. Amplified TCR beta CDR3 regions came from RNA transcripts. A set of HTBI primers served as the primers for a first-round RT-PCR of the TCR CDR3. Each CDR3 protein is one row after TCRdb ran MiXCR on the multiplex PCR reads. Of hundreds of thousands of distinct CDR3 sequences detected, roughly 14% appear once; the ten largest clones hold just under 8%. Sequenced sample: blood. The source of these receptors is a woman between 18 and 30 years old with Graves' hyperthyroidism.

This clonotype showed up many times. J is TRBJ1-5 and V is TRBV19; 8 nucleotides line up with TRBD1. The germline gives CDR1 LNHDA, CDR2 SQIVND (reference sequence). V trimming: 6 bases; J trimming: 5 bases; junction bases outside the gene matches: 9. The CDR3 is made up of 15 amino acids. The CDR3 nucleotides are TGTGCCAGTAGCCCTGCGGGACAGGCCGATCAGCCCCAGCATTTT. Protein sequence: CASSPAGQADQPQHF.

This chain connects TRBV6-4 to TRBJ2-3; a possible D gene is TRBD1 (6 bases). Trimming removed 0 bases at V and 6 bases at J, with 10 bases between. The CDR3 contains 14 residues. Germline V gene data show CDR1 as MRHNA and CDR2 as SNTAGT. The CDR3 protein is CASSDSVGADTQYF. The CDR3 DNA reads TGTGCCAGCAGTGACTCGGTGGGGGCCGATACGCAGTATTTT.

The CDR3 DNA is TGCGCCAGCAGCCAAGAGACGGCTAGCGGGAGCTACGAGCAGTACTTC. Translated: CASSQETASGSYEQYF. The rearrangement joins TRBV4-1 to TRBJ2-7, with 10 bases lining up with TRBD2. V was pared by 0 bases and J by 3 bases, with 5 bases of the junction left unmatched. The CDR3 has 16 amino acids. The germline V gene has CDR1 MGHRA and CDR2 YSYEKL.

CDR3: CASSRPGQGDTIYF. The CDR3 bases are TGTGCCAGCAGTCGACCCGGGCAGGGAGACACCATATATTTT. The genes are TRBV12-3 or TRBV12-4 and TRBJ1-3; D is possibly TRBD1 (5 bases). V gave up 5 bases and J gave up 8 bases, with 16 bases separating them. The CDR3 covers 14 residues.

This clonotype was counted between two and nine times. The genes are TRBV5-4 and TRBJ2-7; D call uncertain. V was shortened by 0 bases and J by 3 bases, with 16 bases between the two germline ends. The CDR3 consists of 16 residues. Germline loops: CDR1 SGHNT, CDR2 YYREEE (reference sequence). CDR3 bases: TGTGCCAGCAGCTTGGTGATGTCCTCTCCGGACTACGAGCAGTACTTC. Translated, it gives CASSLVMSSPDYEQYF.

Only a few counts were recorded for this clonotype. The chain uses TRBV9 and TRBJ2-3, with D perhaps matching TRBD2 (6 bases). Germline V CDR1 and CDR2: SGDLS, YYNGEE. The CDR3 has 13 residues. V was clipped by 7 bases and J by 2 bases, with 11 bases between them. CDR3 coding DNA: TGTGCCAGCGGGGGGACTTCCACAGATACGCAGTATTTT. Translating gives CASGGTSTDTQYF.

This clonotype has ten or more counts. This sequence joins TRBV12-3 or TRBV12-4 and TRBJ2-7; no definite D call. The ends were cut back, 1 base at V and 2 bases at J, with 9 bases in the middle. The CDR3 runs 14 residues. The CDR3 protein is CASSLDSSTYEQYF. CDR3 DNA: TGTGCCAGCAGTTTAGACAGCAGTACCTACGAGCAGTACTTC.

About this clonotype: Just one base apart from a much larger clone, this may be a read error. The chain employs TRBV3-1 and TRBJ1-6; D is uncertain. Germline lookup yields CDR1 LGHDT and CDR2 YNNKEL (reference sequence). Trimming left V 5 bases short and J 2 bases short, with 10 bases between. The CDR3 has 15 residues. This CDR3 is CASSARFTYNSPLHF. The CDR3 coding sequence is TGTGCCAGCAGCGCTCGTTTCACCTATAATTCACCCCTCCACTTT. Using reference TRBV3-1 and TRBJ1-6 for the parts outside the CDR3, the full variable domain is DTAVSQTPKYLVTQMGNDKSIKCEQNLGHDTMYWYKQDSKKFLKIMFSYNNKELIINETVPNRFSPKSPDKAHLNLHINSLELGDSAVYFCASSARFTYNSPLHFGNGTRLTVT.

The J gene is TRBJ1-4, the V gene TRBV14, with 7 bases that match TRBD1. The CDR3 runs 14 residues. The V gene's germline CDR1 is SGHDN and CDR2 FVKESK. Trimming removed 4 bases from V and 4 bases from J; junction bases left unmatched: 3. The CDR3 loop is CASSRRQGNEKLFF. The CDR3 region has the DNA TGTGCCAGCAGCCGGAGACAGGGTAATGAAAAACTGTTTTTT.

This clonotype was seen at least ten times. The V call is TRBV24-1, the J call TRBJ2-1, with 8 positions matching TRBD1. With V trimmed by 3 bases and J by 10 bases, 7 bases remained unmatched. CDR1 and CDR2 from the germline V gene are KGHDR and SFDVKD. This CDR3 spans 14 amino acids. Here the CDR3 DNA reads TGTGCCACCAGTGATCCAGGGGGCGCGGGGGAGCAGTTCTTC. As protein: CATSDPGGAGEQFF.

This clonotype has at least ten counts. The rearrangement uses TRBV6-2 or TRBV6-3 and TRBJ2-7, with 13 bases identical to TRBD2. The CDR3 is made up of 17 amino acids. The V segment lost 2 bases and the J segment 3 bases; nucleotides outside the gene matches: 7. In germline, CDR1 is MNHEY, CDR2 SVGEGT. CDR3: CASSYVVGTSGIYEQYF. CDR3 coding DNA: TGTGCCAGCAGTTACGTGGTAGGGACTAGCGGGATCTACGAGCAGTACTTC.

This sequence joins TRBV20-1 and TRBJ2-5; D may match TRBD1 or TRBD2 (5 bases each). The germline V gene encodes CDR1 DFQATT and CDR2 SNEGSKA (reference sequence). Trimming shortened V by 0 bases and J by 3 bases, and 11 bases separated the two germline ends. The CDR3 loop spans 14 amino acids. The CDR3 region has the DNA TGCAGTGCTAGAGATGGGGACGGAAAAGAGACCCAGTACTTC. Its translation is CSARDGDGKETQYF.

This clonotype was observed many times. This rearrangement joins TRBV2 to TRBJ2-6, with TRBD1 identical over 12 bases. There are 18 residues in the CDR3. The trim removed 5 bases at V and 9 bases at J, leaving 14 bases unmatched. Germline V gene sequence: CDR1 SNHLY, CDR2 FYNNEI. The CDR3 sequence: CASSTKGTGGPPVNVLTF. In DNA form, the CDR3 reads TGTGCCAGCAGTACAAAAGGGACAGGGGGCCCACCGGTCAACGTCCTGACTTTC.

The V gene is TRBV20-1, the J gene TRBJ2-2; D might be TRBD1 (6 bases). Trimming took 5 bases from V and 4 from J, leaving 23 bases between them. The germline V gene encodes CDR1 DFQATT and CDR2 SNEGSKA (reference sequence). This CDR3 contains 17 residues. For the CDR3, the DNA is TGCAGTGCTGCACAGGGCAGCAGCTTAGGGTCCACCGGGGAGCTGTTTTTT. It is translated as CSAAQGSSLGSTGELFF.

As for this clonotype: This may come from a read error, since a much larger clone is one base off. Here the CDR3 omits its conserved ending phenylalanine or tryptophan, so a read error is the likely source. The rearrangement links TRBV2 to TRBJ1-5; 9 positions match TRBD1. This CDR3 spans 15 amino acids. Germline V gives CDR1 SNHLY, CDR2 FYNNEI. V shed 9 bases, J shed 5 bases, and the junction held 11 bases outside the gene matches. The CDR3 nucleotides read TGTGCCAGTGGGTCGGGAGGACAGGGGTATCAGCCCCAGCATCTT. Translated, it gives CASGSGGQGYQPQHL.

This clonotype has at least ten counts. This chain joins TRBV30 and TRBJ2-5, with D uncertain. This CDR3 has 12 residues. Germline V CDR1 and CDR2: GTSNPN, SVGIG (reference sequence). Trimming removed 3 bases from V and 5 bases from J, with 10 bases in between. The CDR3 here is CAWRSGRETQYF. The DNA for the CDR3 is TGTGCCTGGAGATCTGGTCGGGAGACCCAGTACTTC.

This clonotype was seen repeatedly, ten times or more. The chain uses TRBV7-2 and TRBJ1-3; D not resolved. The CDR3 spans 18 residues. Trimming took 4 bases from V and 0 from J, leaving 19 bases between them. Germline CDR1 and CDR2: SGHTA and FQGNSA. The CDR3 nucleotides read TGTGCCAGCAGCTCGGGAGGTGCAGGCCTCCGCTCTGGAAACACCATATATTTT. Its translation: CASSSGGAGLRSGNTIYF.

This clonotype was recorded many times. This chain links TRBV20-1 with TRBJ1-6; 7 nucleotides line up with TRBD1. This CDR3 spans 14 amino acids. J was trimmed by 7 bases and V by 6 bases; bases with no gene match: 9. Germline V CDR1 and CDR2: DFQATT, SNEGSKA (reference sequence). The CDR3 reads CSAKRGGRNSPLHF. The CDR3 region has the DNA TGCAGTGCCAAGAGAGGGGGCAGGAATTCACCCCTCCACTTT.

A few counts support this clonotype. The CDR3 nucleotides are TGTGCCAGCAGCGTAGCCGGGCAGGGGGCCGGCGGCTACACCTTC. It translates to CASSVAGQGAGGYTF. The gene calls are TRBV9 and TRBJ1-2; TRBD1 matches 8 bases. CDR1 and CDR2 from the germline V gene are SGDLS and YYNGEE. With 0 bases clipped from V and 8 bases from J, the junction kept 9 bases outside the gene matches. This CDR3 spans 15 amino acids.

There are many counts of this clonotype. The rearrangement links TRBV7-2 to TRBJ2-7; D gene ambiguous. CDR3 length equals 11 residues. The V end was cut by 5 bases, the J end by 2 bases, with 4 bases between. From germline, CDR1 is SGHTA and CDR2 FQGNSA. In DNA, the CDR3 is TGTGCCAGCAGCCGCACCTACGAGCAGTACTTC. Its translation is CASSRTYEQYF.

There are many counts of this clonotype. The gene calls are TRBV5-1 and TRBJ2-3; D not certain. The CDR3 length is 14 residues. Trimming cost V 2 bases and J 0 bases, with 7 bases left between them. The germline CDR1 and CDR2 sequences are SGHRS and YFSETQ. Written as DNA, the CDR3 is TGCGCCAGCAGCTTCCAGACTAGCACAGATACGCAGTATTTT. Protein product: CASSFQTSTDTQYF.

This clonotype occurred many times. The gene calls are TRBV12-3 or TRBV12-4 and TRBJ1-1; 8 bases map to TRBD1. This CDR3 contains 16 residues. Trimming took 1 base from V and 1 from J; bases not matched to a gene: 5. The CDR3 region is CASSLDEQGANTEAFF. The CDR3 DNA reads TGTGCCAGCAGTTTAGACGAGCAGGGGGCGAACACTGAAGCTTTCTTT.

Many counts were recorded for this clonotype. The V and J genes are TRBV2 and TRBJ2-3, with 8 bases that match TRBD2. The CDR3 extends over 15 amino acids. With V trimmed by 3 bases and J by 4 bases, 6 bases remained unmatched. Germline assignment: CDR1 SNHLY and CDR2 FYNNEI. The CDR3 protein is CASSEASGFPDTQYF. In nucleotides, the CDR3 is TGTGCCAGCAGTGAGGCTAGCGGGTTTCCAGATACGCAGTATTTT. The full variable domain, completed using reference TRBV2 and TRBJ2-3, is EPEVTQTPSHQVTQMGQEVILRCVPISNHLYFYWYRQILGQKVEFLVSFYNNEISEKSEIFDDQFSVERPDGSNFTLKIRSTKLEDSAMYFCASSEASGFPDTQYFGPGTRLTVL.